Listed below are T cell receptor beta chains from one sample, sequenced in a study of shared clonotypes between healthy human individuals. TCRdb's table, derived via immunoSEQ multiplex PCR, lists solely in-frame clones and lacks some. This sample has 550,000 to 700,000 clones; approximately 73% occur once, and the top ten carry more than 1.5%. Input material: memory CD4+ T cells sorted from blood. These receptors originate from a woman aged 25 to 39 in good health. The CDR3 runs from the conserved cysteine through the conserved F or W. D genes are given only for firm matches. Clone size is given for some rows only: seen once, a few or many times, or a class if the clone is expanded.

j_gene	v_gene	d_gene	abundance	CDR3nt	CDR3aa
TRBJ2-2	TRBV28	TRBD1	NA	TGTGCCAGCAGTTCTGGACAGGGTTGGGAGAGGACCGGGGAGCTGTTTTTT	CASSSGQGWERTGELFF
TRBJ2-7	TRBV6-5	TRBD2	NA	TGTGCCAGCAGTTACGTGGGAGGGCCTGTCGAGCAGTACTTC	CASSYVGGPVEQYF
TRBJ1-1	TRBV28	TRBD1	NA	TGTGCCAGCAGTTTATACTGGACAGGGCCCCCCACTGAAGCTTTCTTT	CASSLYWTGPPTEAFF
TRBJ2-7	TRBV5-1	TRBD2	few	TGCGCCAGCAGCTTGGATATCCGGACTAGCGGCTACTACGAGCAGTACTTC	CASSLDIRTSGYYEQYF
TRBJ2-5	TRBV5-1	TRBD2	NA	TGCGCCAGCAGCTTTAGCGGGAGGGCCCAAGAGACCCAGTACTTC	CASSFSGRAQETQYF
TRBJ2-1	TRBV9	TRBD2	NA	TGTGCCAGCAGCGTGACTAGCGGGAGGCCCCCTAATGAGCAGTTCTTC	CASSVTSGRPPNEQFF
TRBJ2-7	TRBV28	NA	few	TGTGCCAGCAGTTTGGTTTACGAGCAGTACTTC	CASSLVYEQYF
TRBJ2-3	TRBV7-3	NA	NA	TGTGCCAGCAGCTTAAAAGGGGGAGGCCCCGGGACAGCCAGACCAGATACGCAGTATTTT	CASSLKGGGPGTARPDTQYF
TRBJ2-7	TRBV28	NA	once	TGTGCCAGCAAGCGTGGCGGGGCCTCCTACGAGCAGTACTTC	CASKRGGASYEQYF
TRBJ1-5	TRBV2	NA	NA	TGTGCCAGCAGTGAAGCGACGGCTAGCAATCAGCCCCAGCATTTT	CASSEATASNQPQHF
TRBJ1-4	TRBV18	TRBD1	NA	TGTGCCAGCTCACCACCGGGACAGGGGGCGTTCGGTGAAAAACTGTTTTTT	CASSPPGQGAFGEKLFF
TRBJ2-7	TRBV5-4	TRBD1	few	TGTGCCAGCAGCCCGGGACAGGGGGGATACGAGCAGTACTTC	CASSPGQGGYEQYF
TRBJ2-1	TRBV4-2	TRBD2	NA	TGTGCCAGCAGCCAAGTTTTGGGGACTAGCGGCAATGAGCAGTTCTTC	CASSQVLGTSGNEQFF
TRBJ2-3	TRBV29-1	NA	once	TGCAGCGTTGAAGATAGCGCCGCCCGTTTTTCATCTAAGTGGAGCACAGATACGCAGTATTTT	CSVEDSAARFSSKWSTDTQYF
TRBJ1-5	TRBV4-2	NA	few	TGTGCCAGCAGCCAAGATTCCCACGTGGGCAATCAGCCCCAGCATTTT	CASSQDSHVGNQPQHF
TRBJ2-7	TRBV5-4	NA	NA	TGTGCCAGCAGCTTGGACATAGCGAGCTCCTACGAGCAGTACTTC	CASSLDIASSYEQYF
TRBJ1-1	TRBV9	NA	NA	TGTGCCAGCAGCGTAATAGGGGACACTGAAGCTTTCTTT	CASSVIGDTEAFF
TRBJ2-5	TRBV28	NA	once	TGTGCCAGCAGGAAGGGGGAAGAGACCCAGTACTTC	CASRKGEETQYF
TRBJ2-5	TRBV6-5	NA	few	TGTGCCAGCAGTTACCAAGAGACCCAGTACTTC	CASSYQETQYF
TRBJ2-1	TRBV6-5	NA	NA	TGTGCCAGCAGTTACAGTTTTGCGGACTCCTACAATGAGCAGTTCTTC	CASSYSFADSYNEQFF
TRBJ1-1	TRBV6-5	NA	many	TGTGCCAGCAGTTACTTCCAAACAGGGAGGAACACTGAAGCTTTCTTT	CASSYFQTGRNTEAFF
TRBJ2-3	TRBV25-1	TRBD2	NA	TGTGCCAGCAGTCTCGGGACTAGCGGGAGGGGGACGGCAGATACGCAGTATTTT	CASSLGTSGRGTADTQYF
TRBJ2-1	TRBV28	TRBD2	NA	TGTGCCAGCAGTGTAACCGGGACTAGCGTCGATGAGCAGTTCTTC	CASSVTGTSVDEQFF
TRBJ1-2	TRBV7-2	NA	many	TGTGCCAGCAGTTCTCAGATAAACTATGGCTACACCTTC	CASSSQINYGYTF
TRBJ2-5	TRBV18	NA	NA	TGTGCCAGCTCACCACCTAACGCAGGGTTCGGGGAGACCCAGTACTTC	CASSPPNAGFGETQYF
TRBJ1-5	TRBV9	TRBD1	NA	TGTGCCAGCAGTACAACAGGGGATAGCAATCAGCCCCAGCATTTT	CASSTTGDSNQPQHF
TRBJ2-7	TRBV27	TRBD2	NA	TGTGCCAGCAGTCCCCGGACTAGCGGGAGTAGCTACGAGCAGTACTTC	CASSPRTSGSSYEQYF
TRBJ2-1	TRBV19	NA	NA	TGTGCCAGTAGTCCGGAGGGTATAACCTACAATGAGCAGTTCTTC	CASSPEGITYNEQFF
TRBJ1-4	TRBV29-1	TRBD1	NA	TGCAGCGTGGGGCCCCTTGGTGAGGGGGCCGATGAAAAACTGTTTTTT	CSVGPLGEGADEKLFF
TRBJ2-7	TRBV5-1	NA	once	TGCGCCAGCAGCTTGATGGGCGAGTTAAACGAGCAGTACTTC	CASSLMGELNEQYF
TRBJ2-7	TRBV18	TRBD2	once	TGTGCCAGCTCACCAGGGACTAGCGGTTACGAGCAGTACTTC	CASSPGTSGYEQYF
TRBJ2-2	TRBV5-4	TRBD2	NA	TGTGCCAGCAGCAGAGGGACTAGCGGGCCCACCGGGGAGCTGTTTTTT	CASSRGTSGPTGELFF
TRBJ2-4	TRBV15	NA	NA	TGTGCCACCAGCAGAAAGGGCACAGATTTAGCCAAAAACATTCAGTACTTC	CATSRKGTDLAKNIQYF
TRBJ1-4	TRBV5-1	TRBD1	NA	TGCGCCAGCAGCTCCCAGGGGGCCGGTGAAAAACTGTTTTTT	CASSSQGAGEKLFF
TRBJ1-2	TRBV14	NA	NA	TGTGCCAGCAGCCCCCCGGGGGACCCCGAAGCCATCTATGGCTACACCTTC	CASSPPGDPEAIYGYTF
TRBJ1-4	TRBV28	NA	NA	TGTGCCAGCAGCGCAGGTTCCTATAATGAAAAACTGTTTTTT	CASSAGSYNEKLFF
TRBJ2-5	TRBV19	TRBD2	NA	TGTGCCAGTAGCCGGACTAGTAAGGAGACCCAGTACTTC	CASSRTSKETQYF
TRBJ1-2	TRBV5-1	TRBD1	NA	TGCGCCAGCAGCATGGGACAGGGTTTCTATGGCTACACCTTC	CASSMGQGFYGYTF
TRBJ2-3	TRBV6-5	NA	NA	TGTGCCAGCAGTTACGGTCCCGCTGGGACGCAGTATTTT	CASSYGPAGTQYF
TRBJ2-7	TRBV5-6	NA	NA	TGTGCCAGCAGCTTGGCCCTGGTTTCGGGGGAGCAGTACTTC	CASSLALVSGEQYF
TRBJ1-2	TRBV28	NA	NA	TGTGCCAGCAGTTTCCGAGGGAAGAACTATGGCTACACCTTC	CASSFRGKNYGYTF
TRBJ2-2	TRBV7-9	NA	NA	TGTGCCAGCAGCTCGAGGGTAGGGGACACCGGGGAGCTGTTTTTT	CASSSRVGDTGELFF
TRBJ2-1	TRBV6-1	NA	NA	TGTGCCAGCAGCTCACAGGGAAGCTCCTACAATGAGCAGTTCTTC	CASSSQGSSYNEQFF
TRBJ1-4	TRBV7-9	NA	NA	TGTGCCAGCACTCAGGCCTTTAATGAAAAACTGTTTTTT	CASTQAFNEKLFF
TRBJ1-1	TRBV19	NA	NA	TGTGCCAGTAGTATGTTAGGGTCCCCGGGTGAAGCTTTCTTT	CASSMLGSPGEAFF
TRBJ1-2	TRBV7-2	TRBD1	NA	TGTGCCAGCAGCTTTCCGGGACAGGGGAACTATGGCTACACCTTC	CASSFPGQGNYGYTF
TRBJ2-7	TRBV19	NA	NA	TGTGCCAGTAGTATACCAGGGGCGAGCTCCTACGAGCAGTACTTC	CASSIPGASSYEQYF
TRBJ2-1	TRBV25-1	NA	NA	TGTGCCAGCAGTGAATCGGGGTTCCCAGGCAATGAGCAGTTCTTC	CASSESGFPGNEQFF
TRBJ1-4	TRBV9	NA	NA	TGTGCCAGCAGCGTGGGGACGGGAACTAATGAAAAACTGTTTTTT	CASSVGTGTNEKLFF
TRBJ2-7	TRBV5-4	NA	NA	TGTGCCAGCAGTAACCTAGGATCCGGGGTCTCCTACGAGCAGTACTTC	CASSNLGSGVSYEQYF